This T cell receptor beta chain was sequenced for a study of regulatory dendritic cells for organ transplantation. On the study more broadly: LPS was added to dendritic cell cultures on day 6. Whole-study findings and limits: Memory CD8+ clonal expansion seemed more limited with regulatory than mature dendritic cells. Memory CD8+ T cells were the most oligoclonal; naive cells were highly diverse.

The CDR3 runs 15 residues. Germline CDR1 and CDR2: SGHAT and FQNNGV. V dropped 1 base and J dropped 0 bases, with 9 bases sitting between them. Regarding this clone: Its cognate antigen is unknown.

Sorted subsets were CFSE-labeled and cultured four to six days with allogeneic dendritic cells. FACS sorted CD4+ or CD8+ T cells into CD45RA+ naive and CD45RO+ memory. Profiled with immunoSEQ multiplex PCR; TCRdb holds only in-frame clones, not every one. The data show around 12,000 clones, 85% to 90% seen once. This chain uses TRBV11-2 with TRBJ1-1; D is unclear. The specimen was naive CD8+ T cells from blood cultured with regulatory dendritic cells. The subset was: CD45RA+ naive T cells. The sequence was collected from a human donor in good health. CDR3 in DNA: TGTGCCAGCAGCTTAGTAGGTTTGATGAACACTGAAGCTTTCTTT. It codes for CASSLVGLMNTEAFF.